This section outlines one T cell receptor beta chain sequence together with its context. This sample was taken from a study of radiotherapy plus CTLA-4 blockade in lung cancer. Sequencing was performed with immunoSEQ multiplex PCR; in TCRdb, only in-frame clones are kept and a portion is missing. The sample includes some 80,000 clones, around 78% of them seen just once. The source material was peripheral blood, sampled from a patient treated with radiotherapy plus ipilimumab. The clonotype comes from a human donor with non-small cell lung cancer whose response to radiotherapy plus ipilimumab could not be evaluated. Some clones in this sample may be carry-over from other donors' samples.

In DNA form, the CDR3 reads TGCGCCAGCAGCCAAGGTTGGAGGGAGACCCAGTACTTC. This translates into CASSQGWRETQYF. V is TRBV4-1 and J is TRBJ2-5; a weak D match, TRBD2 (5 bases). V gave up 1 base and J gave up 5 bases, with 8 bases separating them. Germline V gives CDR1 MGHRA, CDR2 YSYEKL. CDR3 length: 13 amino acids.